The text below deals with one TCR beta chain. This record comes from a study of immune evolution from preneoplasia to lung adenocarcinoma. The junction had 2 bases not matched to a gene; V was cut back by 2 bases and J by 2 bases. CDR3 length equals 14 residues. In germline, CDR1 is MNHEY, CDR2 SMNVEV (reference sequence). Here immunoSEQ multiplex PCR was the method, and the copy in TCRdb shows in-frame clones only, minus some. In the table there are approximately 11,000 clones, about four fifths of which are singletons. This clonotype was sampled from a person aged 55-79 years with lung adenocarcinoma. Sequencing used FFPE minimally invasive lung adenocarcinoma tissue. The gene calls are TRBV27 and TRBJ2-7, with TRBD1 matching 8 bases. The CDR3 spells CASSLGQGPYEQYF. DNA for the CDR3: TGTGCCAGCAGTTTAGGACAGGGACCCTACGAGCAGTACTTC.